The present T cell receptor (beta chain) was sequenced within a study of CD8+ T cells in alopecia areata (dated by TCRdb to between 2017 and 2018). At the level of the whole study: The treated patients, all with moderate-to-severe alopecia areata, were enrolled in an open-label pilot trial of oral tofacitinib given at 5 to 10 mg twice daily. Patients stayed on tofacitinib for 6 to 18 months and then had 6 months of follow-up off drug so that delayed response and recurrence could be assessed. For the treated patients, the SALT score, which quantifies what percentage of scalp surface area is affected, served as the measure of disease severity. In both human patients and the C3H/HeJ mouse model, the study applied high-throughput TCRbeta sequencing to look at T cell clonal expansion in alopecia areata. Human TCRbeta sequencing covered scalp tissue and sorted CD4+ and CD8+ peripheral blood T cells from patchy and totalis/universalis alopecia areata patients and healthy controls. Biopsies were taken from tofacitinib-treated patients at baseline and again at 4 and 24 weeks into treatment, and several of those patients also had a later scalp biopsy. Scalp clonality was compared among normal scalp (n=4), patchy alopecia areata scalp (n=8), and alopecia totalis/universalis scalp (n=8). RNA was obtained with the PAXgene miRNA kit for fixed scalp, the miRNeasy kit for PBMCs, and the RNeasy kit for mouse skin. Amplification of TCRbeta CDR3 regions was done by immunoSEQ multiplex PCR using 35 Vbeta forward primers and 13 Jbeta reverse primers. Here is what the overall study found, with its caveats: Tofacitinib significantly decreased scalp clonality and the number of expanded CD8+ clones among the top 100 scalp clones. Scalp TCR repertoire analysis is complicated because resident alphabeta T cells in normal human skin are also sequenced, whereas mouse skin is dominated by gammadelta T cells. Because the treated cohort was small and included a single nonresponder, larger studies are needed to assess links between baseline CD8+ expansion and response. During tofacitinib treatment, many expanded lesional clones stuck around in both scalp and blood, and this persistence may partly explain why relapse happens after treatment is stopped. Compared with normal scalp, lesional scalp, particularly in alopecia totalis/universalis, had higher clonality and more expanded CD8+ clones, which suggests antigenic drive. Compared with mice, TCR sequences shared between patients were less clear, possibly partly because of HLA diversity across the patient population.

The CDR3 spans 14 residues, from the cysteine through the phenylalanine. Just CDR3 DNA is preserved here, 42 bases in frame from base 1. CDR1 and CDR2 are read off the germline V gene as SNHLY and FYNNEI. V loses 7 bases at its end and J loses 6 bases; junction bases beyond the gene matches: 9. A word on this clone: The antigen it binds to is not known. Qualities for individual bases were not recorded, and no much larger clone is one base off.

The library was made by the immunoSEQ multiplex PCR assay. To provide template for TCR sequencing, every sample had RNA extracted and reverse transcribed into cDNA. SuperScript III was used for first-strand cDNA synthesis, primed with a 2:1 mix of oligo-dT and random hexamers. A synthetic immune receptor repertoire was used to assess amplification bias, and residual bias was removed computationally. The authors' analysis ran thus. Raw reads were preprocessed to remove errors, and CDR3 was defined according to IMGT conventions as the region from the conserved cysteine to phenylalanine. Clonality was computed as 1 minus the Shannon entropy, with the entropy normalized by log2 of the number of productive unique TCRs. CD4 or CD8 identity of scalp clones was inferred by cross-referencing scalp TCRbeta sequences with sorted blood CD4 and CD8 repertoires. Not all clones reach the TCRdb copy of this immuneACCESS table, which keeps in-frame sequences only. Checked studies attribute under half of the gap to unresolved V genes and leave the rest unexplained. The V and J calls and the clone size are those of that table, but D and trimming were determined from the DNA. The sample data list 150,000 to 200,000 clones, and approximately 57% of these were observed just once. The ten biggest clones cover 1% of the sample.

Explained via the paper, the time point label denotes: less than 30 weeks on oral tofacitinib. The treatment or condition label here, explained by the study, means: oral pan-JAK inhibitor, 5-10 mg twice daily. From alopecia areata patients, peripheral blood was collected along with lesional scalp punch biopsies. After PBMCs were isolated by density centrifugation and stained for CD3, CD4 and CD8, a FACSAria was used to sort CD4+ and CD8+ T cells. The sequence was obtained from a human donor with alopecia areata. The sequencing used CD4+ T cells sorted from blood, collected at week 24, from a patient treated with tofacitinib. The chain joins TRBV2 to TRBJ2-1; 7 central bases correspond to TRBD1. The CDR3 protein: CASIGDRDSNEQFF. The nucleotide sequence reads as follows: TGTGCCAGCATTGGAGACAGGGACAGCAATGAGCAGTTCTTC. With all but the CDR3 taken from the reference TRBV2 and TRBJ2-1 genes, the full variable domain is: EPEVTQTPSHQVTQMGQEVILRCVPISNHLYFYWYRQILGQKVEFLVSFYNNEISEKSEIFDDQFSVERPDGSNFTLKIRSTKLEDSAMYFCASIGDRDSNEQFFGPGTRLTVL.